Below, 29 T cell receptor beta chains from the same sample are listed, as sequenced in a study of control samples from healthy donors and cancer patients. Assay: immunoSEQ multiplex PCR; the TCRdb copy retains only in-frame clones and omits some. Of 200,000 or so clones listed, just under 95% are singletons. Sequencing used blood. These TCRs come from a man over 45 in good health.

V is TRBV4-1 and J is TRBJ2-2; D is possibly TRBD1 or TRBD2 (5 bases each). Germline assignment: CDR1 MGHRA and CDR2 YSYEKL. The germline V and J ends were trimmed by 5 bases and 1 base, with 14 bases remaining between them. The CDR3 runs to 16 residues. The CDR3 DNA reads as TGCGCCAGCAGCAGGGACCTTTTCCAGAACACCGGGGAGCTGTTTTTT. Translated: CASSRDLFQNTGELFF.

The chain is built from TRBV28 and TRBJ2-6; D is perhaps TRBD2 (8 bases). The CDR3 spans 18 residues. CDR1 and CDR2 (germline): MDHEN, SYDVKM. The germline V and J ends were trimmed by 5 bases and 4 bases, with 21 bases remaining between them. CDR3 region: CASSRPGLGGSGANVLTF. The CDR3 DNA is TGTGCCAGCAGTAGACCGGGACTAGGGGGCTCCGGGGCCAACGTCCTGACTTTC.

CDR3 residues: CATRAPHQPQHF. DNA of the CDR3: TGTGCCACCAGGGCGCCCCATCAGCCCCAGCATTTT. The chain is built from TRBV27 and TRBJ1-5; weak D call: TRBD1 (5 bases). Between the trimmed V and J ends, which lost 10 bases and 5 bases, there was a span of 12 bases. CDR1 is MNHEY, CDR2 SMNVEV, per germline (reference sequence). The CDR3 has 12 residues.

In its sample, this clone was seen once. The chain recombines TRBV10-3 with TRBJ1-5; D is unclear. The V gene's germline CDR1 is ENHRY and CDR2 SYGVKD. This CDR3 contains 14 residues. The ends were cut back, 3 bases at V and 2 bases at J, with 8 bases in the middle. CDR3 amino acids: CAISDAGGNQPQHF. The CDR3 DNA reads as TGTGCCATCAGTGATGCGGGTGGCAATCAGCCCCAGCATTTT.

V gene TRBV2 combines with J gene TRBJ1-5; TRBD1 is a possible D gene (6 bases). The CDR3 length is 17 residues. Trimming shortened V by 4 bases and J by 0 bases, and 16 bases separated the two germline ends. The germline CDR1 and CDR2 sequences are SNHLY and FYNNEI. The CDR3 sequence is CASSAGQMIRSNQPQHF. The CDR3 region has the DNA TGTGCCAGCAGTGCGGGACAAATGATTCGTAGCAATCAGCCCCAGCATTTT. Full variable domain (missing parts from reference TRBV2 and TRBJ1-5): EPEVTQTPSHQVTQMGQEVILRCVPISNHLYFYWYRQILGQKVEFLVSFYNNEISEKSEIFDDQFSVERPDGSNFTLKIRSTKLEDSAMYFCASSAGQMIRSNQPQHFGDGTRLSIL.

CDR3 protein: CSAAAGPNEQFF. The CDR3 DNA reads TGCAGCGCTGCCGCCGGGCCCAATGAGCAGTTCTTC. The V and J genes are TRBV29-1 and TRBJ2-1; D gene unclear. The CDR3 extends over 12 amino acids. Deletions cut 7 bases from V and 6 bases from J, with 13 bases between. From germline, CDR1 is SQVTM and CDR2 ANQGSEA.

The rearrangement links TRBV9 to TRBJ1-6; possibly TRBD1 for D (5 bases). Germline values: CDR1 SGDLS, CDR2 YYNGEE. The CDR3 extends over 14 amino acids. V was clipped by 4 bases and J by 7 bases, with 12 bases between them. CDR3 loop: CASSQGGGNSPLHF. The CDR3 DNA is TGTGCCAGCAGCCAGGGCGGCGGAAATTCACCCCTCCACTTT.

V usage is TRBV2 and J usage is TRBJ2-2, with 9 bases identical to TRBD1. Germline lookup yields CDR1 SNHLY and CDR2 FYNNEI. V lost 5 bases to trimming and J lost 5 bases; unmatched junction nucleotides: 9. The CDR3 has 16 residues. CDR3 loop: CASSKPGQGITGELFF. CDR3 coding DNA: TGTGCCAGCAGTAAGCCGGGACAGGGAATTACCGGGGAGCTGTTTTTT.

This clone was observed once. The chain combines TRBV5-1 with TRBJ2-3; 7 positions agree with TRBD1. Germline-derived CDR1 and CDR2 are SGHRS and YFSETQ. V gave up 0 bases and J gave up 4 bases; unmatched junction bases: 2. This CDR3 is built from 14 residues. The CDR3 region is CASSLATGPDTQYF. Written as DNA, the CDR3 is TGCGCCAGCAGCTTGGCGACAGGGCCAGATACGCAGTATTTT.

The chain links TRBV6-2 or TRBV6-3 to TRBJ2-7, with D possibly called TRBD1 or TRBD2 (5 bases each). Germline CDR1 reads MNHEY; CDR2 reads SVGEGT. The V gene lost 6 bases and the J gene lost 7 bases, with 13 bases spanning the gap. The CDR3 runs 12 residues. The DNA of the CDR3 is TGTGCCAGCAGCCGGGACGCAGTGGAGCAGTACTTC. Amino acid sequence: CASSRDAVEQYF.

The chain joins TRBV5-1 to TRBJ1-5; a possible D gene is TRBD1 (5 bases). The length of the CDR3 is 13 residues. Germline values: CDR1 SGHRS, CDR2 YFSETQ. Between the trimmed V and J ends, which lost 1 base and 5 bases, there was a span of 7 bases. Here the CDR3 reads CASSLRGDQPQHF. DNA of the CDR3: TGCGCCAGCAGCTTGCGAGGGGATCAGCCCCAGCATTTT.

The chain recombines TRBV12-3 or TRBV12-4 with TRBJ1-1; D is uncertain. CDR3 size: 13 residues. The V gene lost 2 bases and the J gene lost 5 bases, with 9 bases spanning the gap. For the CDR3, the DNA is TGTGCCAGCAGTTTACGAGAGGAGACTGAAGCTTTCTTT. This sequence encodes CASSLREETEAFF.

This chain joins TRBV9 and TRBJ2-5; a possible D gene is TRBD1 (7 bases). The CDR3 is 13 amino acids. V was pared by 3 bases and J by 7 bases, with 13 bases between. The germline gives CDR1 SGDLS, CDR2 YYNGEE. CDR3 sequence: CASSGTRGATQYF. In DNA form, the CDR3 reads TGTGCCAGCAGCGGGACCAGGGGGGCGACCCAGTACTTC.

The chain is built from TRBV6-1 and TRBJ1-2; 7 bases fit TRBD1. V shed 2 bases, J shed 4 bases, and the junction held 7 bases outside the gene matches. The CDR3 runs to 15 residues. Germline V gives CDR1 MNHNS, CDR2 SASEGT. CDR3 sequence reads: CASSELDRVSYGYTF. CDR3 coding DNA: TGTGCCAGCAGTGAATTAGACAGGGTGAGCTATGGCTACACCTTC.

J is TRBJ1-6 and V is TRBV28; tentatively, D is TRBD1 (5 bases). Germline V gives CDR1 MDHEN, CDR2 SYDVKM. V was cut by 6 bases and J by 3 bases, with 12 bases left in between. The CDR3 is made up of 15 amino acids. CDR3 loop: CASSSRGVYNSPLHF. CDR3 in DNA: TGTGCCAGCAGCTCGAGGGGAGTCTATAATTCACCCCTCCACTTT.

This clone has only one observation. The chain carries TRBV5-1 and TRBJ2-7, with TRBD1 matching 9 bases. Germline V gene data show CDR1 as SGHRS and CDR2 as YFSETQ. The J segment lost 5 bases and the V segment lost 0 bases, leaving 3 bases of the junction unmatched. The CDR3 consists of 14 residues. The chain's CDR3 is CASSLGTGANEQYF. CDR3 DNA sequence: TGCGCCAGCAGCTTGGGGACAGGGGCGAACGAGCAGTACTTC. The full variable domain, rest sourced from reference TRBV5-1 and TRBJ2-7, is KAGVTQTPRYLIKTRGQQVTLSCSPISGHRSVSWYQQTPGQGLQFLFEYFSETQRNKGNFPGRFSGRQFSNSRSEMNVSTLELGDSALYLCASSLGTGANEQYFGPGTRLTVT.

The chain combines TRBV11-2 with TRBJ2-5; D unresolved. CDR1 and CDR2 (germline): SGHAT, FQNNGV. V was trimmed by 3 bases and J by 3 bases, leaving 5 bases between them. There are 12 residues in the CDR3. CDR3 residues: CASSFSEETQYF. As DNA, the CDR3 is TGTGCCAGCAGCTTTTCTGAAGAGACCCAGTACTTC.

This rearrangement joins TRBV2 to TRBJ1-4; D uncertain. Germline-derived CDR1 and CDR2 are SNHLY and FYNNEI. The CDR3 contains 14 residues. V shed 6 bases and J shed 7 bases, with 15 bases lying between them. The CDR3 DNA follows: TGTGCCAGCAGCCCGGGCCGGATAACTGAAAAACTGTTTTTT. It codes for CASSPGRITEKLFF.

With respect to this clone: A junction end diverges from the germline sequence, so it may reflect a read error. The chain combines TRBV5-4 with TRBJ1-2; possible D gene TRBD1, 6 bases. Germline assignment: CDR1 SGHNT and CDR2 YYREEE (reference sequence). This CDR3 has 14 residues. In nucleotides, the CDR3 is TGTGCCAGCACCTTGGGGGCTAATTTTGCGGGCTACACCTTC. It translates to CASTLGANFAGYTF.

This sequence joins TRBV2 and TRBJ1-5; tentative D call: TRBD1 (5 bases). The germline gives CDR1 SNHLY, CDR2 FYNNEI. CDR3 length: 15 amino acids. V was clipped by 8 bases and J by 0 bases, with 14 bases between them. DNA of the CDR3: TGTGCCAGCCGAGTGGGGGACTATAGCAATCAGCCCCAGCATTTT. Protein sequence: CASRVGDYSNQPQHF.

Comments on this clone: This sample includes further DNA sequences coding for the same CDR3. The chain combines TRBV4-3 with TRBJ2-5; TRBD2 matches 11 bases. Germline CDR1 and CDR2: LGHNA and YSLEER. This CDR3 region has 19 residues. Trimming at V came to 1 base and at J to 5 bases, leaving 15 bases not matched to a gene. In DNA, the CDR3 is TGCGCCAGCAGCCAAGGAGTCCTAGCGGGGGGCGGGGGTGCGGAGACCCAGTACTTC. Protein: CASSQGVLAGGGGAETQYF.

The chain has TRBV4-2 and TRBJ2-5; tentative D call: TRBD1 (5 bases). The germline V gene encodes CDR1 LGHNA and CDR2 YNFKEQ. Trimming removed 0 bases at V and 3 bases at J, with 11 bases between. The CDR3 runs 15 residues. CDR3 sequence: CASSQDEGVEETQYF. The CDR3 DNA sequence: TGTGCCAGCAGCCAAGATGAAGGGGTAGAAGAGACCCAGTACTTC.

V usage is TRBV11-2 and J usage is TRBJ1-2; a possible D gene is TRBD1 (5 bases). The CDR3 length is 17 residues. V shed 2 bases and J shed 4 bases, with 20 bases lying between them. Germline V gene sequence: CDR1 SGHAT, CDR2 FQNNGV. CDR3 sequence (DNA): TGTGCCAGCAGCTTAACCTCACGAGGGGCGGCCGGCTATGGCTACACCTTC. This translates into CASSLTSRGAAGYGYTF.

This clone was seen a single time. The gene calls are TRBV4-1 and TRBJ2-1, with D perhaps TRBD2 (6 bases). CDR3 length: 15 residues. Deletions cut 0 bases from V and 8 bases from J, with 14 bases between. The germline V gene encodes CDR1 MGHRA and CDR2 YSYEKL. The CDR3 spells CASSQDRRGTYEQFF. CDR3 DNA: TGCGCCAGCAGCCAAGATCGGCGCGGGACCTATGAGCAGTTCTTC.

The rearrangement joins TRBV18 to TRBJ2-5; 7 positions agree with TRBD1. Unmatched junction bases numbered 9, after V lost 10 bases and J lost 4 bases. The CDR3 extends over 13 amino acids. Germline V gene lookup returns CDR1 KGHSH and CDR2 LQKENI. CDR3 sequence: CATKTGDRETQYF. Here the CDR3 DNA reads TGTGCCACCAAAACAGGGGATCGAGAGACCCAGTACTTC.

The gene calls are TRBV2 and TRBJ2-4; D is undetermined. CDR1 SNHLY and CDR2 FYNNEI come from the germline V gene. Trimming cost V 5 bases and J 6 bases, with 11 bases left between them. This CDR3 spans 13 amino acids. As DNA, the CDR3 is TGTGCCAGCAGTTTCGGGTTATTAAACATTCAGTACTTC. This sequence encodes CASSFGLLNIQYF.

The rearrangement joins TRBV3-1 (or the pseudogene TRBV3-2) to TRBJ2-5, with D hard to call. V was cut by 2 bases and J by 2 bases, with 15 bases left in between. Germline lookup yields CDR1 LGHDT and CDR2 YNNKEL (reference sequence). This CDR3 contains 16 residues. The CDR3 DNA sequence: TGTGCCAGCAGCCAATCGCTAGGACCCTCTCAAGAGACCCAGTACTTC. Protein product: CASSQSLGPSQETQYF.

In DNA form, the CDR3 reads TGCGCCAGCAGCTTGGGACAGGGGTTTTACAATGAGCAGTTCTTC. Its protein product is CASSLGQGFYNEQFF. The chain is built from TRBV5-1 and TRBJ2-1; 8 bases line up with TRBD1. This CDR3 contains 15 residues. V was clipped by 0 bases and J by 4 bases; unmatched bases: 3. Germline V gene lookup returns CDR1 SGHRS and CDR2 YFSETQ.

The chain combines TRBV19 with TRBJ2-7; D may be TRBD2 (5 bases). The CDR3 has 16 residues. Trimming cost V 3 bases and J 0 bases, with 15 bases left between them. Germline CDR1 reads LNHDA; CDR2 reads SQIVND (reference sequence). As DNA, the CDR3 is TGTGCCAGTAGTATTTTTGGCGGGTGCCCCTCCTACGAGCAGTACGTC. Protein product: CASSIFGGCPSYEQYV.